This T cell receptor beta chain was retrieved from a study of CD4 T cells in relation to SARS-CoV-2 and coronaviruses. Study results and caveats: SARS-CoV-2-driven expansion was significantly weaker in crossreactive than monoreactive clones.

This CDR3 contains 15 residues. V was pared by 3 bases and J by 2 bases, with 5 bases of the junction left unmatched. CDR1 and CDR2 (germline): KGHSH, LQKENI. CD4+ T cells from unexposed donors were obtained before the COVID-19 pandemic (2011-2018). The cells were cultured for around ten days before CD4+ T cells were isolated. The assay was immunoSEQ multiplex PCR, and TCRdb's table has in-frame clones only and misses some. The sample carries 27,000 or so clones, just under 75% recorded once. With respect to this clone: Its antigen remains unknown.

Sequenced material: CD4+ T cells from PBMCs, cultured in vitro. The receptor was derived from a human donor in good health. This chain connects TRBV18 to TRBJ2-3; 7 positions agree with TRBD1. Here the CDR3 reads CASSPLEGATDTQYF. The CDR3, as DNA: TGTGCCAGCTCACCCTTAGAGGGGGCCACAGATACGCAGTATTTT.